This is a list of T cell receptor beta chains from one sample in a study of blood T cells in healthy people across ages. TCRdb recomputed calls from the 5' RACE reads with MiXCR, one row per CDR3 protein. This table holds some 700,000 distinct CDR3 sequences, 22% found once. Specimen: blood. These receptors all come from a man aged 70-80 years in good health. Both conserved end residues are part of each CDR3. The D gene is left open where the match is weak. Not every row has a clone size; where given, it reads once, few, many or a size class.

V	J	size	D	CDR3	DNA
TRBV6-5	TRBJ1-2	few	.	CATRQTGFYGYTF	TGTGCCACCCGGCAAACAGGGTTCTATGGCTACACCTTC
TRBV6-6	TRBJ1-4	few	TRBD1	CASSWTGGSNEKLFF	TGTGCCAGCAGTTGGACAGGGGGGTCGAATGAAAAACTGTTTTTT
TRBV6-5	TRBJ2-1	.	.	CASQVLGRGNEQFF	TGTGCCAGCCAGGTGTTGGGGAGAGGGAATGAGCAGTTCTTC
TRBV12-3/TRBV12-4	TRBJ2-4	many	TRBD1	CASSRDRADIQYF	TGTGCCAGCAGCCGAGACAGGGCGGACATTCAGTACTTC
TRBV19	TRBJ1-2	.	.	CASSEPSSNYGYTF	TGTGCCAGTAGTGAGCCCAGCTCAAACTATGGCTACACCTTC
TRBV19	TRBJ1-2	once	.	CATMRSEGYGYTF	TGTGCCACAATGAGGTCAGAGGGCTATGGCTACACCTTC
TRBV29-1	TRBJ1-4	many	TRBD1	CSVRDRTTNEKLFF	TGCAGCGTACGGGACAGGACAACTAATGAAAAACTGTTTTTT
TRBV6-6	TRBJ2-5	.	.	CASSYGSLETQYF	TGTGCCAGCAGTTATGGGTCCCTGGAGACCCAGTACTTC
TRBV7-9	TRBJ1-1	.	.	CASSLIEGTAFF	TGTGCCAGCAGCCTCATAGAGGGCACGGCTTTCTTT
TRBV15	TRBJ2-3	.	.	CATGVGRSTDTQYF	TGTGCCACCGGCGTCGGTAGAAGCACAGATACGCAGTATTTT
TRBV25-1	TRBJ1-5	.	.	CATDRGQPQHF	TGTGCCACCGATAGGGGTCAGCCCCAGCATTTT
TRBV6-1	TRBJ1-1	.	TRBD1	CASMKWTGGRGTEAFF	TGTGCCAGCATGAAGTGGACAGGGGGTAGGGGGACTGAAGCTTTCTTT
TRBV10-3	TRBJ2-5	.	.	CAISATGETQYF	TGTGCCATCTCTGCCACCGGGGAGACCCAGTACTTC
TRBV7-9	TRBJ2-5	.	TRBD2	CASSYPTSGYQETQYF	TGTGCCAGCAGCTACCCGACTAGCGGGTACCAAGAGACCCAGTACTTC
TRBV7-8	TRBJ2-7	.	TRBD2	CASSPKGLAGNEQYF	TGTGCCAGCAGCCCAAAGGGACTAGCGGGGAACGAGCAGTACTTC
TRBV6-1	TRBJ1-3	few	.	CASSPGLATIYF	TGTGCCAGCAGCCCCGGATTAGCGACCATATATTTT
TRBV20-1	TRBJ1-1	few	.	CSASPGYTEAFF	TGCAGTGCTAGTCCCGGGTACACTGAAGCTTTCTTT
TRBV12-3/TRBV12-4	TRBJ2-7	many	TRBD2	CASSFASGSYEQYF	TGTGCCAGCAGTTTCGCTAGCGGGAGCTACGAGCAGTACTTC
TRBV6-5	TRBJ2-1	once	.	CASSPDSVSSYNEQFF	TGTGCCAGCAGCCCGGACTCCGTAAGCTCCTACAATGAGCAGTTCTTC
TRBV2	TRBJ1-4	few	.	CASLAATNEKLFF	TGTGCCAGCTTGGCAGCAACTAATGAAAAACTGTTTTTT
TRBV29-1	TRBJ2-1	few	.	CSVLDGRLGNEQFF	TGCAGCGTGCTGGACGGGCGCCTTGGCAATGAGCAGTTCTTC
TRBV28	TRBJ1-4	many	TRBD1	CATLDRGLEKLFF	TGTGCCACCCTGGACAGGGGGCTTGAAAAACTGTTTTTT
TRBV6-5	TRBJ1-2	.	TRBD1	CASTTGFNGYTF	TGTGCCAGCACGACAGGGTTTAATGGCTACACCTTC
TRBV12-5	TRBJ2-5	few	.	CASGLPGKETQYF	TGTGCTAGTGGTTTGCCAGGGAAAGAGACCCAGTACTTC
TRBV2	TRBJ1-5	few	.	CASSEERGYQPQHF	TGTGCCAGCAGTGAAGAAAGGGGTTATCAGCCCCAGCATTTT
TRBV3-1	TRBJ2-7	many	.	CASSQGLRHYEQYF	TGTGCCAGCAGCCAAGGGCTACGCCACTACGAGCAGTACTTC
TRBV6-2/TRBV6-3	TRBJ1-2	few	.	CASRSTSYGYTF	TGTGCCAGCAGGTCGACATCTTATGGCTACACCTTC
TRBV6-5	TRBJ1-1	.	.	CASSWRRMNTEAFF	TGTGCCAGCAGTTGGCGACGGATGAACACTGAAGCTTTCTTT
TRBV5-4	TRBJ2-7	few	TRBD2	CASSRPSGGGPYEQYF	TGTGCCAGCAGCCGACCGAGCGGGGGTGGGCCCTACGAGCAGTACTTC
TRBV5-1	TRBJ1-1	.	TRBD1	CASSRTRTGDTEAFF	TGCGCCAGCAGCCGCACTCGGACAGGGGACACTGAAGCTTTCTTT
TRBV29-1	TRBJ1-1	.	.	CSVGTGRSEAFF	TGCAGCGTTGGTACAGGGAGGTCTGAAGCTTTCTTT
TRBV7-9	TRBJ2-5	.	.	CASSPSVPFPRYF	TGTGCCAGCAGCCCCTCGGTCCCCTTCCCGCGGTACTTC
TRBV12-3/TRBV12-4	TRBJ1-5	few	.	CASREGVQPQHF	TGTGCCAGCAGGGAGGGGGTTCAGCCCCAGCATTTT
TRBV5-5	TRBJ2-1	few	TRBD2	CASSRLAGEVYNEQFF	TGTGCCAGCAGCCGACTAGCGGGGGAGGTTTACAATGAGCAGTTCTTC
TRBV7-9	TRBJ1-2	.	.	CASSLYPGYTF	TGTGCCAGCAGCTTATACCCGGGATACACCTTC
TRBV9	TRBJ2-3	few	TRBD2	CASSTPGTSGTDTQYF	TGTGCCAGCAGCACTCCCGGGACTAGCGGTACAGATACGCAGTATTTT
TRBV12-3/TRBV12-4	TRBJ2-7	once	.	CASSPNRVPSDEQYF	TGTGCCAGCAGTCCGAATCGGGTCCCGTCGGACGAGCAGTACTTC
TRBV27	TRBJ1-2	.	.	CASSLSPRGYGYTF	TGTGCCAGCAGTTTATCCCCCCGGGGCTATGGCTACACCTTC
TRBV28	TRBJ2-7	.	.	CASIGDAYYEQYF	TGTGCCAGCATTGGGGACGCCTACTACGAGCAGTACTTC
TRBV6-2/TRBV6-3	TRBJ2-2	.	TRBD2	CASSSGLAGGGPGELFF	TGTGCCAGCAGTTCAGGACTAGCGGGAGGTGGTCCCGGGGAGCTGTTTTTT
TRBV2	TRBJ1-5	.	TRBD1	CASIQDRDQPQHF	TGTGCCAGCATACAGGACAGGGATCAGCCCCAGCATTTT
TRBV6-2/TRBV6-3	TRBJ2-1	.	TRBD2	CASGPGLGVNEQFF	TGTGCCAGCGGACCGGGACTAGGGGTAAATGAGCAGTTCTTC
TRBV6-6	TRBJ2-5	few	.	CASKRDRSRETQYF	TGTGCCAGCAAACGAGACAGGAGTCGGGAGACCCAGTACTTC
TRBV18	TRBJ1-1	.	.	CASSPITRNTEAFF	TGTGCCAGCTCACCTATAACAAGGAACACTGAAGCTTTCTTT
TRBV28	TRBJ2-7	few	.	CASSQRTWGEEQYF	TGTGCCAGCAGCCAACGGACCTGGGGAGAGGAGCAGTACTTC
TRBV12-3/TRBV12-4	TRBJ1-5	few	.	CASSPRVSSNQPQHF	TGTGCCAGCAGTCCCAGGGTGTCTAGCAATCAGCCCCAGCATTTT
TRBV7-3	TRBJ2-3	few	.	CASSLTVNTDTQYF	TGTGCCAGCAGCTTAACGGTCAACACAGATACGCAGTATTTT
TRBV3-1	TRBJ1-1	many	.	CASSQQGGLKDAFF	TGTGCCAGCAGCCAACAGGGCGGGCTAAAGGACGCTTTCTTT
TRBV7-2	TRBJ2-1	.	TRBD2	CASSSLAGQQFF	TGTGCCAGCAGCTCATTAGCGGGACAGCAGTTCTTC
TRBV12-3/TRBV12-4	TRBJ2-5	.	.	CASSPRTYKETQYF	TGTGCCAGCAGCCCCAGGACATACAAAGAGACCCAGTACTTC
TRBV6-1	TRBJ1-5	few	.	CASSRLRDIQNQPQHF	TGTGCCAGCAGCCGACTCAGGGACATACAGAATCAGCCCCAGCATTTT
TRBV25-1	TRBJ2-3	few	TRBD1	CASRRQGRSTDTQYF	TGTGCCAGCAGAAGACAGGGTCGTAGCACAGATACGCAGTATTTT
TRBV5-8	TRBJ1-5	.	TRBD1	CASWGQGVHQPQHF	TGTGCCAGCTGGGGGCAGGGGGTTCATCAGCCCCAGCATTTT
TRBV13	TRBJ2-1	.	.	CASSNRLAYNEQFF	TGTGCCAGCAGCAACCGTTTGGCCTACAATGAGCAGTTCTTC
TRBV7-2	TRBJ2-7	.	TRBD1	CASSYDRGREQYF	TGTGCCAGCAGCTACGACAGGGGGCGCGAGCAGTACTTC
TRBV6-4	TRBJ2-2	.	.	CASKDSLNTGELFF	TGTGCCAGCAAGGACAGCCTTAACACCGGGGAGCTGTTTTTT
TRBV29-1	TRBJ1-5	many	.	CSVALSNQPQHF	TGCAGCGTTGCCCTTAGCAATCAGCCCCAGCATTTT